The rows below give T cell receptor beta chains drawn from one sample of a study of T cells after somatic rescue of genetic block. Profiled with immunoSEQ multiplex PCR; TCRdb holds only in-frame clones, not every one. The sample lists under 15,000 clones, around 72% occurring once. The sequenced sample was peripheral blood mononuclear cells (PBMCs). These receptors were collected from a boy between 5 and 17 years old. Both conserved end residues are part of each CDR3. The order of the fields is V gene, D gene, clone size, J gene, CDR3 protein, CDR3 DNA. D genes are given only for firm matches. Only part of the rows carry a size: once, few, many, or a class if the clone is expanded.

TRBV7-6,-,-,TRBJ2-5,CASSLGAGFFGETQYF,TGTGCCAGCAGCTTAGGAGCAGGGTTTTTCGGAGAGACCCAGTACTTC
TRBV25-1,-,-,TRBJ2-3,CASSEWASVVIADTQYF,TGTGCCAGCAGTGAGTGGGCTAGCGTGGTTATAGCAGATACGCAGTATTTT
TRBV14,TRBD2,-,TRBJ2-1,CASSQAQHWTGGNEQFF,TGTGCCAGCAGCCAAGCGCAGCACTGGACGGGGGGCAATGAGCAGTTCTTC
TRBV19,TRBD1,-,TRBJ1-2,CASSVRDRGRYGYTF,TGTGCCAGTAGTGTCCGGGACAGGGGTCGCTATGGCTACACCTTC
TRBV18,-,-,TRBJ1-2,CASTLYKDSPYGYTF,TGTGCCAGCACCCTATATAAGGACAGCCCTTATGGCTACACCTTC
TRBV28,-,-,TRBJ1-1,CASSFWGTLNTEAFF,TGTGCCAGCAGTTTTTGGGGCACCTTGAACACTGAAGCTTTCTTT
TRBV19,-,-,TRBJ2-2,CASISTGLNTGELFF,TGTGCCAGTATTTCGACAGGCCTAAACACCGGGGAGCTGTTTTTT
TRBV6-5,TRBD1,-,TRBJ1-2,CASSYSRGRQGSGYTF,TGTGCCAGCAGTTACTCGAGGGGGCGACAGGGCTCGGGCTACACCTTC
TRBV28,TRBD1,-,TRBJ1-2,CASSLGQEGHYGYTF,TGTGCCAGCAGTTTGGGACAGGAGGGTCACTATGGCTACACCTTC
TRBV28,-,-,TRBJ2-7,CASSFARTYEQYF,TGTGCCAGCAGTTTCGCCAGAACCTACGAGCAGTACTTC
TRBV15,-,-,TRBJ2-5,CATRAGWGTELQYF,TGTGCCACCAGGGCAGGGTGGGGAACAGAGCTCCAGTACTTC
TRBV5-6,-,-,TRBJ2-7,CASSSGAYEQYF,TGTGCCAGCAGCTCAGGGGCCTACGAGCAGTACTTC
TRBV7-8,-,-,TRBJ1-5,CASSRTRGDYQPQHF,TGTGCCAGCAGCCGGACAAGGGGGGATTATCAGCCCCAGCATTTT
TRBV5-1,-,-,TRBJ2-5,CASSRRGGGQETQYF,TGCGCCAGCAGCCGCAGGGGGGGCGGTCAAGAGACCCAGTACTTC
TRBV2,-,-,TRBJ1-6,CASSVGAGWYNSPLHF,TGTGCCAGCAGTGTGGGCGCAGGGTGGTATAATTCACCCCTCCACTTT
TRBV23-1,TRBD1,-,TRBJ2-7,CASIGTGGPLASYEQYF,TGCGCCAGCATTGGGACAGGGGGCCCTTTAGCCTCCTACGAGCAGTACTTC
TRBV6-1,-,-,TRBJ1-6,CASSDVYRIGSPLHF,TGTGCCAGCAGTGATGTGTACCGGATCGGGTCACCCCTCCACTTT
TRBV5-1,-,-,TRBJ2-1,CASSSSGVPPRDNEQFF,TGCGCCAGCAGCTCTAGTGGGGTGCCACCTCGGGACAATGAGCAGTTCTTC
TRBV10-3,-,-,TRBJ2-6,CAISDPTRIGANVLTF,TGTGCCATCAGTGACCCCACTAGGATTGGGGCCAACGTCCTGACTTTC
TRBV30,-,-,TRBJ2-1,CAWKRIGPDYNEQFF,TGTGCCTGGAAAAGAATAGGCCCAGACTACAATGAGCAGTTCTTC
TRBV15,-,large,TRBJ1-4,CATSRDRGQGEKLFF,TGTGCCACCAGCAGAGATAGAGGGCAGGGTGAAAAACTGTTTTTT
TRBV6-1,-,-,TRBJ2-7,CASSERGKGYEQYF,TGTGCCAGCAGTGAAAGGGGGAAGGGTTACGAGCAGTACTTC
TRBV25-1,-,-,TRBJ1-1,CASSEYRQSNTEAFF,TGTGCCAGCAGTGAATATCGGCAGTCGAACACTGAAGCTTTCTTT
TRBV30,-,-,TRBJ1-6,CAWSVRGGLSPLHF,TGTGCCTGGAGTGTACGAGGTGGGCTCTCACCCCTCCACTTT
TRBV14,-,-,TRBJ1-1,CASSLTLNTEAFF,TGTGCCAGCAGCCTGACCCTGAACACTGAAGCTTTCTTT